What follows is one TCR beta chain and its context. No antigen is known for it. Looked up from germline, CDR1 is SGHTA and CDR2 is FQGNSA. The CDR3 sequence is 13 residues long. Blood (2.5 ml) was collected from every donor individually. The sample originates from a study of monozygotic twins with inflammatory bowel disease. Study-wide results and caveats: Diversity of TCRbeta measured by inverse Simpson was lower in IBD patients than in healthy co-twins.

UMIs bearing a 6-nucleotide sample barcode were added through template switching. TCRdb re-called the 5' RACE reads and gives one entry per CDR3 protein, without DNA. The table lists around 380,000 distinct CDR3 sequences. The source material was blood. This sequence originates from a human donor with ulcerative colitis or Crohn's disease, or a healthy co-twin of an affected twin (not recorded which). The chain is built from TRBV7-2 and TRBJ2-3; the TRBD1 assignment by TCRdb is unverifiable without DNA. The CDR3 reads CASSTQGTDTQYF.